This T cell receptor (beta chain) was sequenced in a study of blood T cell repertoires in COVID-19 (dated by TCRdb to 2018 to 2020). Regarding the research as a whole: Samples from collaborators originated in the United States, Italy and Spain and spanned both the acute and convalescent phases of COVID-19. The material from the prospective study consisted of cDNA or gDNA derived from T cells, B-cell-depleted T cells, or PBMCs. The dataset comprised deeply sampled blood TCRbeta repertoires from subjects exposed to, actively infected with, or recovered from COVID-19. The repertoires were released in a freely available public database meant as a resource for research on the immune response to SARS-CoV-2. The samples were drawn from the first 160 participants of the ongoing ImmuneRACE study and from 1,254 subjects provided by 6 global collaborators. Sample metadata almost always included a de-identified subject ID, COVID-19 status, age in years and sex. HLA class I and class II types, where available, came from metadata supplied by the sample provider rather than from assay-based typing.

TCRbeta CDR3 regions were amplified from genomic DNA using the immunoSEQ Assay, a bias-controlled multiplex PCR. Per the original workflow: The number of nucleated cells in each sample was estimated from the amplification of reference gene primers within the assay. To quantify the absolute abundance of each unique TCRbeta CDR3 rearrangement, sequence reads were collapsed and filtered. For each sample, productive Simpson clonality was calculated by taking the square root of Simpson's diversity index across productive rearrangements. TCRdb took this table from immuneACCESS and kept in-frame rearrangements with V and J called. Such tables lack part of the clones; where checked against another copy, unresolved V genes explain under half of the gap, and the rest is unexplained. V and J calls and clone size come straight from that table; D and trimming were deduced from the DNA. The sample has around 240,000 clones on record, about nine tenths of them singletons. Roughly 0.95% of the sample belongs to the ten largest clones.

Concerning this clone itself: Its antigen specificity is not known. No clone much larger than this one lies a single base away; base qualities are absent.

The cysteine opens and the phenylalanine closes a CDR3 of 13 amino acids. CDR3 DNA is the only sequence kept; it has 39 bases, read in frame from the first base. Trimming takes 3 bases from V and 1 base from J, and the germline ends sit 6 bases apart. The germline V gene specifies SGHTA as CDR1 and FQGNSA as CDR2. The study at large found these results: The quantity of clinical and demographic metadata differed by source and by participant and was supplied without curation.

In the prospective study, participants were about 18 to 90 years old, resided in fewer than 25 geographic areas of the United States, and were enrolled through a virtual design. To assign participants to cohorts, the prospective study relied on clinical history that participants themselves reported in a screening survey and a study questionnaire. Exposed participants had been in contact with someone with a PCR-confirmed or clinician-diagnosed COVID-19 case within 2 weeks of study entry. Mobile phlebotomists in the prospective study collected whole blood, serum and a nasopharyngeal or oropharyngeal swab from every participant. Prospective study participants could optionally give additional blood draws and questionnaires over a roughly 2-month period. Before DNA extraction, prospective study blood samples were shipped either frozen or at room temperature.

This TCR came from a man over 45 who had been exposed to COVID-19. The rearranged chain carries TRBV7-2 and TRBJ1-1, with the D segment identity uncertain. The sequenced sample was PBMCs or T cells enriched from blood (not recorded which). The CDR3 reads as follows: CASSLRRNTEAFF. The DNA sequence reads TGTGCCAGCAGCTTGAGGAGGAACACTGAAGCTTTCTTT.